Presented here are 8 T cell receptor beta chains from one specimen sequenced in a study of regulatory T cells in long-lasting Graves disease. Through Arm-PCR of CDR3 regions and iRepertoire HTBI primers, TCR beta libraries were built. TCRdb passed the multiplex PCR reads through MiXCR, listing each CDR3 protein once. Among 450,000 or so distinct CDR3 sequences listed, under 25% were seen once. Time point indicated: persistent/refractory GD, antithyroid drugs over 5 years with positive TRAb. Preparation of the TCR library used RNA extracted from PBMCs. Sequenced here: peripheral blood mononuclear cells (PBMCs), sampled when the disease was refractory, from a patient treated with antithyroid drugs. The receptors here all came from a female donor with Graves disease.

This clonotype was observed at least ten times. The chain couples TRBV28 to TRBJ1-5; 8 positions agree with TRBD1. Germline loops: CDR1 MDHEN, CDR2 SYDVKM. Unmatched junction bases numbered 7, after V lost 6 bases and J lost 0 bases. The CDR3 extends over 16 amino acids. DNA of the CDR3: TGTGCCAGCAGCCCCGGACAGGGTGTTAGCAATCAGCCCCAGCATTTT. Translated, it gives CASSPGQGVSNQPQHF. The complete variable domain, with remaining parts taken from reference TRBV28 and TRBJ1-5, reads DVKVTQSSRYLVKRTGEKVFLECVQDMDHENMFWYRQDPGLGLRLIYFSYDVKMKEKGDIPEGYSVSREKKERFSLILESASTNQTSMYLCASSPGQGVSNQPQHFGDGTRLSIL.

This chain uses TRBV19 with TRBJ2-7, with TRBD1 matching 10 bases. The CDR3 extends over 14 amino acids. The germline V gene encodes CDR1 LNHDA and CDR2 SQIVND (reference sequence). V gave up 8 bases and J gave up 2 bases; unmatched junction bases: 6. The CDR3 region is CASAGTGEPYEQYF. As DNA, the CDR3 is TGTGCCAGTGCAGGGACAGGGGAACCCTACGAGCAGTACTTC.

The rearrangement uses TRBV9 and TRBJ2-7; tentative D call: TRBD2 (5 bases). Trimming removed 0 bases at V and 4 bases at J, with 14 bases between. The V gene's germline CDR1 is SGDLS and CDR2 YYNGEE. CDR3 length: 15 residues. As DNA, the CDR3 is TGTGCCAGCAGCGTAGGCCGGGGATGGCGATACGAGCAGTACTTC. This gives the protein CASSVGRGWRYEQYF. Filled out from reference TRBV9 and TRBJ2-7, the complete variable domain reads DSGVTQTPKHLITATGQRVTLRCSPRSGDLSVYWYQQSLDQGLQFLIQYYNGEERAKGNILERFSAQQFPDLHSELNLSSLELGDSALYFCASSVGRGWRYEQYFGPGTRLTVT.

In its sample, this clonotype was seen a few times. The chain uses TRBV7-9 and TRBJ2-7; no clear D gene. Germline V gene sequence: CDR1 SEHNR, CDR2 FQNEAQ (reference sequence). Trimming removed 5 bases from V and 6 bases from J, with 17 bases in between. The CDR3 loop spans 14 amino acids. Here the CDR3 DNA reads TGTGCCAGCAGCAGAGACCGGGCCTACGGCGAGCAGTACTTC. Its protein is CASSRDRAYGEQYF.

The V and J genes are TRBV14 and TRBJ2-1; unclear D gene. The V gene's germline CDR1 is SGHDN and CDR2 FVKESK. The CDR3 is 17 residues long. Trimming removed 4 bases from V and 5 bases from J, with 21 bases in between. Here the CDR3 DNA reads TGTGCCAGCAGCCCCCCCGCAAAGATTTCGTGGGACAATGAGCAGTTCTTC. Translated: CASSPPAKISWDNEQFF.

V gene TRBV5-1 combines with J gene TRBJ2-7; 9 bases line up with TRBD1. The V segment lost 4 bases and the J segment 2 bases; nucleotides outside the gene matches: 13. CDR3 length: 17 residues. Germline CDR1 reads SGHRS; CDR2 reads YFSETQ. The CDR3 region has the DNA TGCGCCAGCAGCGTCCGGGACAGGGTTGTCCAAACCTACGAGCAGTACTTC. Translation: CASSVRDRVVQTYEQYF.

This clonotype occurred a few times. This chain joins TRBV5-6 and TRBJ2-7; TRBD1 might be the D (5 bases). CDR1 is SGHDT, CDR2 YYEEEE, per germline. V dropped 0 bases and J dropped 0 bases, with 7 bases sitting between them. The CDR3 length is 14 residues. The DNA for the CDR3 is TGTGCCAGCAGCTTGGATCAGGGCTCCTACGAGCAGTACTTC. This translates into CASSLDQGSYEQYF.

This clonotype was picked up a small number of times. The chain uses TRBV13 and TRBJ1-2; 9 bases are a match to TRBD1. V was pared by 0 bases and J by 7 bases, with 6 bases of the junction left unmatched. The CDR3 loop spans 15 amino acids. Germline loops: CDR1 PRHDT, CDR2 FYEKMQ (reference sequence). The CDR3 nucleotides are TGTGCCAGCAGCTTAGGATGGACAGGGGCAGGTGGCTACACCTTC. Its protein is CASSLGWTGAGGYTF.